These T cell receptor beta chains were read from a single sample in a study of shared clonotypes between healthy human individuals. The protocol was immunoSEQ multiplex PCR, while the TCRdb copy is restricted to in-frame clones and leaves out a portion. This sample has hundreds of thousands of clones, with 79% found just once. Sequenced material: PBMCs. The receptors derive from a woman aged 40-49 years in good health. Some clones in this sample may be carry-over from other donors' samples. Both conserved end residues are part of each CDR3. D genes are given only for firm matches. Not every row has a clone size; where given, it reads once, few, many or a size class.

D gene	clone size	V gene	J gene	CDR3 protein	CDR3 DNA
.	.	TRBV2	TRBJ1-5	CASSQQTANQPQHF	TGTGCCAGCAGCCAACAGACGGCGAATCAGCCCCAGCATTTT
TRBD1	.	TRBV7-2	TRBJ1-4	CASSVQGGVEKLFF	TGTGCCAGCAGCGTCCAGGGGGGGGTTGAAAAACTGTTTTTT
TRBD1	.	TRBV7-2	TRBJ1-1	CASSPGTANTEAFF	TGTGCCAGCAGCCCAGGGACAGCGAACACTGAAGCTTTCTTT
.	.	TRBV2	TRBJ2-7	CASSLVGGVGQQYF	TGTGCCAGCAGTTTGGTAGGTGGGGTAGGGCAGCAGTACTTC
TRBD2	.	TRBV19	TRBJ2-2	CASSMNSGRSTGELFF	TGTGCCAGTAGTATGAATAGCGGGAGAAGCACCGGGGAGCTGTTTTTT
TRBD1	.	TRBV28	TRBJ1-3	CASSTIDRGPGNTIYF	TGTGCCAGCAGCACGATAGACAGGGGGCCTGGAAACACCATATATTTT
.	.	TRBV6-4	TRBJ2-3	CASSDGSPTDTQYF	TGTGCCAGCAGTGACGGGTCCCCCACAGATACGCAGTATTTT
.	.	TRBV5-1	TRBJ1-2	CASSLAGGTGGYTF	TGCGCCAGCAGCTTGGCCGGTGGGACGGGTGGCTACACCTTC
TRBD1	.	TRBV7-2	TRBJ2-3	CASSLARTGGWNTQYF	TGTGCCAGCAGCTTAGCGAGGACAGGGGGATGGAATACGCAGTATTTT
.	.	TRBV11-1	TRBJ2-5	CASGTGPRETQYF	TGTGCCAGCGGGACGGGGCCGCGGGAGACCCAGTACTTC
.	.	TRBV7-3	TRBJ2-2	CASSSTITGSGELFF	TGTGCCAGCAGCTCCACAATAACAGGGTCCGGGGAGCTGTTTTTT
.	.	TRBV7-2	TRBJ1-4	CASSKIPGQPNEKLFF	TGTGCCAGCAGCAAAATACCGGGACAACCTAATGAAAAACTGTTTTTT
TRBD2	once	TRBV5-1	TRBJ2-5	CASSGGTSGSETQYF	TGCGCCAGCAGCGGCGGGACTAGCGGGAGTGAGACCCAGTACTTC